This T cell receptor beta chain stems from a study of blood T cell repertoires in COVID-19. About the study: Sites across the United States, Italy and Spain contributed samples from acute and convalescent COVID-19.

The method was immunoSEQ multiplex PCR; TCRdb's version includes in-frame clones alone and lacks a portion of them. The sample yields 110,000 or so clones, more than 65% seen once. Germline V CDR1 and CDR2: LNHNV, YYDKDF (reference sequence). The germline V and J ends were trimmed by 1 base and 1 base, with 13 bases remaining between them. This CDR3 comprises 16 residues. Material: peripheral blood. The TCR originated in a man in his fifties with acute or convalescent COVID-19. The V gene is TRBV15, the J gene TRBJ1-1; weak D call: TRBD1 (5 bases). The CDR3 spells CATSRGITGENTEAFF. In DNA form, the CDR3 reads TGTGCCACCAGCAGAGGCATAACAGGAGAGAACACTGAAGCTTTCTTT.